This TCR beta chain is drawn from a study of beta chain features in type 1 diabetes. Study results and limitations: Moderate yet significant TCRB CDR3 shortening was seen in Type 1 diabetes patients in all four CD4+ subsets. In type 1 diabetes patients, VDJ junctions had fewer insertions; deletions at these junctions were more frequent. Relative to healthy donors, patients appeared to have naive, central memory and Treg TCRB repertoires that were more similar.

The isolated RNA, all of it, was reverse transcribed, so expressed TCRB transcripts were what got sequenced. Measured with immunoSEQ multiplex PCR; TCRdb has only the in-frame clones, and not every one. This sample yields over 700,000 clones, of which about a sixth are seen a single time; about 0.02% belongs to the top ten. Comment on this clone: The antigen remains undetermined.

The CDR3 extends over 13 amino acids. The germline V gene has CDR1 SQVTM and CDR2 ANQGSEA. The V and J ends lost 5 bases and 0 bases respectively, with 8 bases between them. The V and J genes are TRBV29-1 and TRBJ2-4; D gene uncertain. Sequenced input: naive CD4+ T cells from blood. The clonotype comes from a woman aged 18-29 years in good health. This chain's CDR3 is CSVLIRAKNIQYF. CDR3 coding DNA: TGCAGCGTTCTTATAAGAGCCAAAAACATTCAGTACTTC.